This T cell receptor beta chain was obtained from a study of beta chain features in type 1 diabetes. Study conclusions and caveats: It was among patients, rather than healthy donors, that naive, central memory and Treg TCRB repertoires appeared more similar. Patients with type 1 diabetes showed fewer VDJ junction insertions and more deletions.

Note on this clone: Its antigen remains unidentified.

The V and J ends lost 7 bases and 7 bases, in that order; junction bases with no gene match: 2. This CDR3 has 10 amino acids. Germline V gene data show CDR1 as SQVTM and CDR2 as ANQGSEA. cDNA synthesis used the whole RNA isolate, giving expressed TCRB sequences. The repertoire was sequenced with immunoSEQ multiplex PCR; TCRdb's copy has only in-frame clones and lacks some. This sample has a few hundred thousand clones; around 14% occur once, and the top ten carry about 0.034%. The receptor comes from a man between 25 and 39 years old in good health. The sequenced sample consisted of naive CD4+ T cells from blood. The chain combines TRBV29-1 with TRBJ1-2; TRBD1 matches 8 bases. The CDR3: CSADRGGYTF. The CDR3 bases are TGCAGCGCAGACAGGGGTGGCTACACCTTC.